Following are 20 T cell receptor beta chains from one sample sequenced in a study of cytomegalovirus exposure and HLA in healthy donors. Researchers ran the PCR with 60 Vbeta and 13 Jbeta primers. This table comes from immunoSEQ multiplex PCR, and its TCRdb copy is limited to in-frame clones, with some not included. The table has about 150,000 clones, approximately 78% seen once. The sequencing sample was made of PBMCs. Source of these receptors: a woman in her forties in good health and CMV-seronegative.

The CDR3 DNA follows: TGTGCCAGCAGTCGCAGGGGGTATGAAAAACTGTTTTTT. The encoded protein is CASSRRGYEKLFF. The gene calls are TRBV5-6 and TRBJ1-4; 7 bases agree with TRBD1. This CDR3 spans 13 amino acids. From germline, CDR1 is SGHDT and CDR2 YYEEEE. With V trimmed by 5 bases and J by 6 bases, 4 bases remained unmatched.

The CDR3 DNA reads TGTGCCAGTACTGGACAGGCGTCCCACGAGCAGTACTTC. Protein: CASTGQASHEQYF. J is TRBJ2-7 and V is TRBV19; the match to TRBD1 covers 7 bases. Germline V gene sequence: CDR1 LNHDA, CDR2 SQIVND (reference sequence). The ends lost 7 bases at V and 5 bases at J; junction bases unmatched: 8. This CDR3 comprises 13 residues.

The CDR3 region has the DNA TGCAGCGGAGGACTAGCGGGGACCGGGGAGCTGTTTTTT. It translates to CSGGLAGTGELFF. The chain is built from TRBV29-1 and TRBJ2-2; 12 bases map to TRBD2. Germline trimming cut 7 bases from V and 5 bases from J; bases unmatched to any gene: 2. The CDR3 contains 13 residues. Germline V lookup: CDR1 SQVTM, CDR2 ANQGSEA.

This chain links TRBV6-5 with TRBJ2-2, with D possibly TRBD1 on 5 matching bases. This CDR3 is 14 amino acids long. Between the trimmed V and J ends, which lost 8 bases and 3 bases, there was a span of 13 bases. Germline CDR1 reads MNHEY; CDR2 reads SVGAGI. The CDR3 sequence: CASRRTPDTGELFF. For the CDR3, the DNA is TGTGCCAGCCGAAGGACACCCGACACCGGGGAGCTGTTTTTT.

The V call is TRBV7-9, the J call TRBJ2-1; 15 nucleotides match TRBD2. This CDR3 is built from 17 residues. Trimming removed 2 bases from V and 7 bases from J; junction bases left unmatched: 6. Germline V lookup: CDR1 SEHNR, CDR2 FQNEAQ (reference sequence). The CDR3 bases are TGTGCCAGCAGCTTAACCGGACTAGCGGGGGGGCGAAATGAGCAGTTCTTC. Its protein is CASSLTGLAGGRNEQFF.

This chain connects TRBV6-6 to TRBJ2-4; 7 bases fit TRBD1. The CDR3 spans 13 residues. V was pared by 8 bases and J by 6 bases, with 7 bases of the junction left unmatched. Germline CDR1 reads MNHNY; CDR2 reads SVGAGI (reference sequence). The CDR3 loop reads CASDRQGGNIQYF. The CDR3 DNA reads TGTGCCAGCGACCGACAGGGCGGAAACATTCAGTACTTC.

The genes are TRBV19 and TRBJ2-7; 7 nucleotides line up with TRBD2. CDR3 length: 15 amino acids. The germline V gene encodes CDR1 LNHDA and CDR2 SQIVND (reference sequence). V lost 5 bases and J lost 4; bases outside the gene matches: 11. The CDR3 DNA sequence: TGTGCCAGTAGTCCCCTCGCCGGGGGGAGGTACGAGCAGTACTTC. Its translation is CASSPLAGGRYEQYF.

V gene TRBV7-8 combines with J gene TRBJ2-7; tentative D call: TRBD1 (7 bases). Per the germline V gene, CDR1 is SGHVS and CDR2 is FQNEAQ. This CDR3 is built from 15 residues. The V end was cut by 6 bases, the J end by 0 bases, with 15 bases between. CDR3 loop: CASSGGGTDSYEQYF. The CDR3 nucleotides are TGTGCCAGCAGTGGAGGGGGGACAGACTCCTACGAGCAGTACTTC.

This clone came up once. This chain uses TRBV7-9 with TRBJ1-2; D is possibly TRBD1 (5 bases). V shed 0 bases and J shed 3 bases, with 14 bases lying between them. In germline, CDR1 is SEHNR, CDR2 FQNEAQ (reference sequence). The CDR3 spans 16 residues. The CDR3 region is CASSLASAGWDYGYTF. The DNA for the CDR3 is TGTGCCAGCAGCTTAGCGTCCGCAGGGTGGGACTATGGCTACACCTTC.

This clone showed up just a few times. This chain joins TRBV5-4 and TRBJ2-2, with TRBD1 as a possible D gene (6 bases). V was shortened by 4 bases and J by 8 bases, with 18 bases between the two germline ends. Germline CDR1 reads SGHNT; CDR2 reads YYREEE (reference sequence). The CDR3 contains 15 residues. The CDR3 loop is CASSQRHTGLGELFF. As DNA, the CDR3 is TGTGCCAGCAGCCAGAGACACACAGGGCTGGGGGAGCTGTTTTTT.

This clone is a singleton in its sample. V and J are TRBV10-1 and TRBJ1-3; D might be TRBD1 (6 bases). The germline CDR1 and CDR2 sequences are WNHNN and SYGVQD (reference sequence). This CDR3 comprises 12 residues. With 10 bases removed from V and 1 base from J, the gap between germline ends came to 8 bases. Written as DNA, the CDR3 is TGCGCCACCGGGACATCTGGAAACACCATATATTTT. This sequence encodes CATGTSGNTIYF.

This chain joins TRBV7-9 and TRBJ1-1; D might be TRBD1 (6 bases). The CDR3 runs to 16 residues. Trimming took off 5 bases at V and 1 base at J, with 17 bases between the two ends. Germline loops: CDR1 SEHNR, CDR2 FQNEAQ (reference sequence). CDR3 nucleotide sequence: TGTGCCAGCAGCCCCCGGAAGGGGGATAAGAACACTGAAGCTTTCTTT. Residues: CASSPRKGDKNTEAFF.

The chain joins TRBV5-1 to TRBJ2-3; D remains unclear. Trimming removed 1 base at V and 4 bases at J, with 13 bases between. The CDR3 extends over 15 amino acids. Germline V gene lookup returns CDR1 SGHRS and CDR2 YFSETQ. CDR3: CASSLSLQSSDTQYF. In DNA, the CDR3 is TGCGCCAGCAGCTTGAGCCTGCAATCGTCAGATACGCAGTATTTT.

The gene calls are TRBV6-5 and TRBJ1-2, with 10 bases matching TRBD1. V lost 6 bases and J lost 6; bases outside the gene matches: 10. Per the germline V gene, CDR1 is MNHEY and CDR2 is SVGAGI. CDR3 size: 15 residues. CDR3 coding DNA: TGTGCCAGCAGCCTTGACAGGGGGCGAGTGCATGGCTACACCTTC. Translation: CASSLDRGRVHGYTF.

The chain combines TRBV4-1 with TRBJ1-3, with unresolved D. The CDR3 extends over 15 amino acids. V was clipped by 1 base and J by 0 bases, with 7 bases between them. The V gene's germline CDR1 is MGHRA and CDR2 YSYEKL. The CDR3: CASSQVQFSGNTIYF. The CDR3 nucleotides read TGCGCCAGCAGCCAAGTTCAGTTCTCTGGAAACACCATATATTTT.

The chain is built from TRBV6-6 and TRBJ1-1; perhaps TRBD1 as D (5 bases). The CDR3 has 14 residues. Trimming left V 5 bases short and J 3 bases short, with 13 bases between. Per germline, CDR1 MNHNY and CDR2 SVGAGI (reference sequence). CDR3 region: CASSASGHYTEAFF. In DNA form, the CDR3 reads TGTGCCAGCAGTGCATCAGGACATTACACTGAAGCTTTCTTT.

DNA of the CDR3: TGTGCCAGCAGTTACTCGGGACAGGGGACTGAAGCTTTCTTT. It encodes CASSYSGQGTEAFF. V is TRBV6-5 and J is TRBJ1-1; 10 bases are a match to TRBD1. After removal of 0 bases from V and 5 bases from J, the junction contained 0 bases not matched to a gene. Per the germline V gene, CDR1 is MNHEY and CDR2 is SVGAGI. The CDR3 covers 14 residues.

This clone was counted only a few times. The rearrangement joins TRBV5-4 to TRBJ2-7, with TRBD1 matching over 7 bases. Germline values: CDR1 SGHNT, CDR2 YYREEE (reference sequence). Unmatched junction bases numbered 4, after V lost 2 bases and J lost 2 bases. The CDR3 is 14 amino acids. In nucleotides, the CDR3 is TGTGCCAGCAGCTTTGGGGACAGACCCTACGAGCAGTACTTC. This encodes CASSFGDRPYEQYF.

This chain joins TRBV6-5 and TRBJ2-7; 12 bases line up with TRBD1. There are 15 residues in the CDR3. CDR1 and CDR2 from the germline V gene are MNHEY and SVGAGI. The V segment lost 6 bases and the J segment 2 bases; nucleotides outside the gene matches: 5. The CDR3 reads CASSIGTGGTYEQYF. The CDR3 DNA follows: TGTGCCAGCAGCATCGGGACAGGGGGCACCTACGAGCAGTACTTC.

The rearrangement joins TRBV7-8 to TRBJ1-6; unclear D gene. The CDR3 sequence is 16 residues long. Germline-derived CDR1 and CDR2 are SGHVS and FQNEAQ. V lost 2 bases to trimming and J lost 7 bases, with 15 bases between them. The CDR3 protein is CASSLNEGRKNSPLHF. The CDR3 DNA follows: TGTGCCAGCAGCTTAAATGAGGGTCGGAAGAATTCACCCCTCCACTTT. Looking up the rest from reference TRBV7-8 and TRBJ1-6 gives the full variable domain: GAGVSQSPRYKVAKRGQDVALRCDPISGHVSLFWYQQALGQGPEFLTYFQNEAQLDKSGLPSDRFFAERPEGSVSTLKIQRTQQEDSAVYLCASSLNEGRKNSPLHFGNGTRLTVT.